A selection of T cell receptor beta chains follows, all from one sample in a study of T-cell reconstitution after alpha-beta-depleted transplantation in children. TCRdb processed the PCR reads anew with MiXCR; each CDR3 protein has one entry. The table shows under 300,000 distinct CDR3 sequences, with approximately 10% occurring only once. The source was peripheral blood, collected 180 days after TCRalphabeta/CD19-depleted stem cell transplant. The receptors were sampled from a male patient between 2 and 15 years old who had a stem cell transplant for chronic granulomatous disease, so the T cells may come from the graft donor. Both conserved end residues are part of each CDR3. D genes are given only for firm matches. Where a row states a size, it is once, few, many or the class of an expanded clone; other rows omit it.

>many|TRBV4-3|TRBJ2-2|NA
CASSRGVARPRDTGELFF
>few|TRBV14|TRBJ2-5|NA
CASITSPTSKDLGETQYF
>many|TRBV5-5|TRBJ2-4|NA
CASSLAVIVNIQYF
>many|TRBV12-3/TRBV12-4|TRBJ2-1|TRBD1
CASRTGTGVYNEQFF
>many|TRBV5-1|TRBJ1-4|TRBD1
CASSGTGVANEKLFF
>many|TRBV12-3/TRBV12-4|TRBJ2-7|TRBD2
CASSLGPGLAGETAYEQYF
>many|TRBV20-1|TRBJ1-4|NA
CSAREHLATNEKLFF
>NA|TRBV9|TRBJ1-2|TRBD1
CASSVGTGSSGYTF
>few|TRBV7-9|TRBJ2-5|TRBD2
CASSLRGNKTQYF
>many|TRBV20-1|TRBJ2-7|TRBD1
CSARATDRGSYEQYF
>many|TRBV29-1|TRBJ1-2|NA
CSVKTGSNYGYTF
>many|TRBV19|TRBJ1-5|NA
CASSEAEGSNQPQHF
>many|TRBV5-1|TRBJ2-7|NA
CASSLPGYSYEQYF
>many|TRBV15|TRBJ1-1|TRBD1
CATSRVGRGRTEAFF
>many|TRBV12-3/TRBV12-4|TRBJ2-5|NA
CASSLLGYGEETQYF
>many|TRBV25-1|TRBJ1-3|NA
CASSDRPGNTIYF
>many|TRBV12-3/TRBV12-4|TRBJ2-3|NA
CASSLSSRGTDTQYF
>many|TRBV18|TRBJ2-5|TRBD2
CASLAGELQTQYF
>NA|TRBV6-5|TRBJ2-1|NA
CASSYGSSYNEQFF
>many|TRBV28|TRBJ1-2|NA
CASREGRDGYTF
>many|TRBV27|TRBJ2-3|NA
CASSRRDNSHDTQYF
>many|TRBV4-1|TRBJ2-1|TRBD2
CASSQDRLGREHNEQFF
>many|TRBV5-1|TRBJ1-6|TRBD1
CASSSNPGQGTPLHF
>many|TRBV23-1|TRBJ2-1|NA
CASRSCEQFF
>many|TRBV7-2|TRBJ2-2|NA
CASSAYEAGELFF
>many|TRBV27|TRBJ1-2|TRBD1
CASSPDRPPYGYTF
>many|TRBV12-3/TRBV12-4|TRBJ2-5|TRBD1
CASRDSKETQYF
>many|TRBV11-2|TRBJ2-1|TRBD2
CASSLGTSGHNEQFF
>many|TRBV7-6|TRBJ2-3|TRBD2
CASSKSGGGDTQYF
>many|TRBV7-3|TRBJ1-1|NA
CASTPGATEAFF
>few|TRBV6-6|TRBJ1-6|NA
CASSWAGDSPLHF
>many|TRBV7-9|TRBJ1-2|NA
CASSFRVNYGYTF
>many|TRBV5-6|TRBJ1-5|TRBD1
CASSTYRGYQPQHF
>few|TRBV11-1|TRBJ2-5|TRBD1
CASSLSAGGVSGQETQYF
>many|TRBV28|TRBJ1-6|TRBD1
CASTERDRVGSPLHF
>NA|TRBV19|TRBJ2-2|NA
CASRLGGNRELFF
>many|TRBV7-2|TRBJ2-3|TRBD1
CASSLGQGVADTQYF
>many|TRBV28|TRBJ1-6|NA
CASSFSGWSPLHF
>many|TRBV5-1|TRBJ2-5|NA
CASSLAGPDYYF
>NA|TRBV19|TRBJ1-1|NA
CASSIVGVWDTEAFF
>many|TRBV28|TRBJ2-5|NA
CASSLARAGQETQYF
>many|TRBV7-2|TRBJ1-1|NA
CASSLVPGLNTEAFF
>many|TRBV7-9|TRBJ2-3|NA
CASSSTDSFSDTQYF
>many|TRBV18|TRBJ2-5|NA
CASSMVRTQETQYF
>many|TRBV20-1|TRBJ2-7|TRBD1
CSALTGGSRTNDEQYF
>many|TRBV11-2|TRBJ2-3|TRBD2
CASSARRTSGRETDTQYF
>NA|TRBV13|TRBJ2-1|NA
CVSSSSGFYNEQFF